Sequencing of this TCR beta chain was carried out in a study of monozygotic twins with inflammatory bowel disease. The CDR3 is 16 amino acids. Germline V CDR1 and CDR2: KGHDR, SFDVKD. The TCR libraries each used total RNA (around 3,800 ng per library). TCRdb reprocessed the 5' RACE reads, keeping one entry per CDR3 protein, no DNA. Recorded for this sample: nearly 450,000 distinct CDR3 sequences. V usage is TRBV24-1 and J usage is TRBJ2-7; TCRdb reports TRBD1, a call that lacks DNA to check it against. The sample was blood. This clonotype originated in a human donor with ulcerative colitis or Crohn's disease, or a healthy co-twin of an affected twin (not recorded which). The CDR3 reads CATSDRSGTGGIEQYF.